Shown below are 29 T cell receptor beta chains from a single sample sequenced in a study of blood T cells in healthy people across ages. It was with a sample-barcoded 5' primer and a J-beta primer mix that a second PCR of roughly 7 to 12 cycles was run. A single record per CDR3 protein comes from TCRdb applying MiXCR to the 5' RACE reads. The data hold over 600,000 distinct CDR3 sequences, with roughly three fifths observed a single time. The sample consisted of blood. These receptors came from a man aged 35 to 55 in good health.

The rearrangement uses TRBV29-1 and TRBJ2-3; 7 bases are a match to TRBD1. The CDR3 sequence is 13 residues long. Germline V CDR1 and CDR2: SQVTM, ANQGSEA. V gave up 0 bases and J gave up 3 bases; unmatched junction bases: 0. The CDR3 coding sequence is TGCAGCGTTGAAGAACAGGGGACAGATACGCAGTATTTT. Encoded protein: CSVEEQGTDTQYF.

This chain uses TRBV15 with TRBJ2-3; 7 nucleotides align to TRBD1. The J segment lost 7 bases and the V segment lost 1 base, leaving 2 bases of the junction unmatched. There are 13 residues in the CDR3. CDR1 is LNHNV and CDR2 is YYDKDF in the germline V gene (reference sequence). The CDR3 loop is CATSRVRGNTQYF. The CDR3 DNA follows: TGTGCCACCAGCAGAGTCAGGGGGAATACGCAGTATTTT. Full variable domain (outside the CDR3, taken from reference TRBV15 and TRBJ2-3): DAMVIQNPRYQVTQFGKPVTLSCSQTLNHNVMYWYQQKSSQAPKLLFHYYDKDFNNEADTPDNFQSRRPNTSFCFLDIRSPGLGDTAMYLCATSRVRGNTQYFGPGTRLTVL.

This clonotype was recorded a few times. The rearrangement uses TRBV6-1 and TRBJ2-5; D is uncertain. Germline loops: CDR1 MNHNS, CDR2 SASEGT. Trimming cost V 2 bases and J 2 bases, with 12 bases left between them. The CDR3 has 15 amino acids. The CDR3 region has the DNA TGTGCCAGCAGTGAACAAATGCGGATACAAGAGACCCAGTACTTC. This sequence encodes CASSEQMRIQETQYF.

The chain couples TRBV7-9 to TRBJ1-4, with 9 bases identical to TRBD1. The trim removed 6 bases at V and 7 bases at J, leaving 9 bases unmatched. The CDR3 spans 15 residues. Germline V gene data show CDR1 as SEHNR and CDR2 as FQNEAQ (reference sequence). The CDR3 nucleotides read TGTGCCAGCAGACAACAGGGGGCGCAGAGTGAAAAACTGTTTTTT. It codes for CASRQQGAQSEKLFF.

V and J are TRBV6-4 and TRBJ2-5; perhaps D is TRBD1 or TRBD2 (5 bases each). The J call is uncertain, as TRBJ2-4 better fits the DNA end. The CDR3 spans 15 residues. From germline, CDR1 is MRHNA and CDR2 SNTAGT. The CDR3 loop reads CASAEGRQGGNIQYF. DNA of the CDR3: TGTGCCAGCGCTGAGGGCCGGCAGGGTGGGAACATTCAGTACTTC.

The gene calls are TRBV6-4 and TRBJ2-4, with D unclear. The J call may not be correct, given that the DNA end is closer to TRBJ2-7. CDR1 and CDR2 from the germline V gene are MRHNA and SNTAGT. This CDR3 has 13 amino acids. Here the CDR3 DNA reads TGTGCCAGCAGTGTTACCCGCGGTAGCGAGCAGTACTTC. Translating gives CASSVTRGSEQYF.

This chain joins TRBV12-3 or TRBV12-4 and TRBJ2-7, with 9 bases aligning to TRBD1. After removal of 5 bases from V and 4 bases from J, the junction contained 6 bases not matched to a gene. CDR3 length: 14 residues. The CDR3 nucleotides are TGTGCCAGCAGTCGGACAGGGGACCGTTACGAGCAGTACTTC. Its protein product is CASSRTGDRYEQYF.

The chain is built from TRBV24-1 and TRBJ2-3; D unresolved. The CDR3 runs 16 residues. Germline V CDR1 and CDR2: KGHDR, SFDVKD. The germline V and J ends were trimmed by 3 bases and 0 bases, with 12 bases remaining between them. The CDR3 loop is CATSDPGRSSTDTQYF. In DNA form, the CDR3 reads TGTGCCACCAGTGATCCCGGACGGTCTAGCACAGATACGCAGTATTTT.

This sequence joins TRBV20-1 and TRBJ2-3, with D unclear. CDR3 size: 12 residues. Per germline, CDR1 DFQATT and CDR2 SNEGSKA (reference sequence). V was cut by 3 bases and J by 2 bases, with 6 bases left in between. CDR3 loop: CSASAYTDTQYF. CDR3 DNA sequence: TGCAGTGCTAGCGCCTACACAGATACGCAGTATTTT.

In this sample, this clonotype turned up a few times. The rearrangement uses TRBV11-2 and TRBJ2-6, with TRBD1 identical over 7 bases. The CDR3 covers 19 residues. The junction had 13 bases not matched to a gene; V was cut back by 4 bases and J by 1 base. Germline assignment: CDR1 SGHAT and CDR2 FQNNGV. CDR3 DNA sequence: TGTGCCAGCAGCTCACGGACAGGATCAAACCCATCTGGGGCCAACGTCCTGACTTTC. It yields the protein CASSSRTGSNPSGANVLTF.

The J gene is TRBJ2-1, the V gene TRBV5-8, with D perhaps TRBD2 (5 bases). The J call may be mistaken, given a closer DNA end match to TRBJ2-7. Per germline, CDR1 SGHTS and CDR2 YDEGEE. This CDR3 comprises 12 residues. The chain's CDR3 is CASSLEGDEQYF. DNA of the CDR3: TGTGCCAGCAGCTTGGAGGGAGACGAGCAGTACTTC.

This clonotype was recorded a few times. The CDR3 here is CSARVPGPKGTQYF. The CDR3 nucleotides are TGCAGTGCTAGAGTACCGGGTCCCAAGGGGACCCAGTACTTC. This chain connects TRBV20-1 to TRBJ2-5; no firm D call. The V end lost 1 base, the J end lost 7 bases, and 16 bases lay between the germline ends. CDR1 is DFQATT and CDR2 is SNEGSKA in the germline V gene (reference sequence). The CDR3 has 14 residues.

The chain couples TRBV12-3 or TRBV12-4 to TRBJ2-7; D uncertain. Trimming took 3 bases from V and 0 from J, leaving 15 bases between them. This CDR3 is 16 amino acids long. CDR3 protein: CASSLALALSSYEQYF. CDR3 in DNA: TGTGCCAGCAGTTTGGCGCTGGCATTGAGCTCCTACGAGCAGTACTTC.

This clonotype was detected only once. The chain links TRBV20-1 to TRBJ1-2; maybe TRBD1 (5 bases). The germline V gene encodes CDR1 DFQATT and CDR2 SNEGSKA (reference sequence). The V gene lost 3 bases and the J gene lost 3 bases, with 14 bases spanning the gap. The CDR3 length is 14 residues. CDR3 nucleotides: TGCAGTGCTAGGCAGGGAATAGGGGACTATGGCTACACCTTC. Its translation: CSARQGIGDYGYTF.

CDR3 loop: CASSFATGGRYNEQFF. CDR3 nucleotide sequence: TGTGCCAGCAGTTTCGCGACAGGGGGGAGATACAATGAGCAGTTCTTC. This chain links TRBV12-3 or TRBV12-4 with TRBJ2-1, with 9 positions matching TRBD1. The V gene end was trimmed by 3 bases and the J gene end by 4 bases; junction bases not matched to a gene: 7. The CDR3 runs to 16 residues.

The genes are TRBV7-3 and TRBJ2-1; 9 positions agree with TRBD1. The V gene's germline CDR1 is SGHTA and CDR2 FQGTGA. V shed 5 bases and J 9 bases; nucleotides not matched to a gene: 11. CDR3 length: 15 amino acids. CDR3 loop: CASSPTRTGEGEQFF. The CDR3, as DNA: TGTGCCAGCAGCCCGACCCGGACAGGGGAGGGTGAGCAGTTCTTC. Supplemented by reference TRBV7-3 and TRBJ2-1, the full variable domain reads GAGVSQTPSNKVTEKGKYVELRCDPISGHTALYWYRQSLGQGPEFLIYFQGTGAADDSGLPNDRFFAVRPEGSVSTLKIQRTERGDSAVYLCASSPTRTGEGEQFFGPGTRLTVL.

This clonotype was detected only a few times. The chain links TRBV29-1 to TRBJ2-1, with 7 bases identical to TRBD1. Germline CDR1 and CDR2: SQVTM and ANQGSEA. The CDR3 runs to 13 residues. CDR3 DNA sequence: TGCACCATCGACAGGGTCGACTACAATGAGCAGTTCTTC. Amino acids: CTIDRVDYNEQFF.

The rearrangement uses TRBV21-1 and TRBJ1-5; the table's D call, TRBD1, was not checked against the DNA. TRBV21-1 is termed a pseudogene. The CDR3 is 16 amino acids. The CDR3 sequence is CASSKTPGRKDQPQHF. The CDR3 nucleotides are TGTGCCAGCAGCAAAACGCCGGGACGGAAGGATCAGCCCCAGCATTTT.

V is TRBV10-3 and J is TRBJ2-5; 8 nucleotides agree with TRBD2. Per germline, CDR1 ENHRY and CDR2 SYGVKD. V gave up 4 bases and J gave up 4 bases; unmatched junction bases: 8. CDR3 size: 15 residues. This chain's CDR3 is CAISGQLAAPETQYF. CDR3 nucleotides: TGTGCCATCAGTGGTCAACTAGCGGCCCCAGAGACCCAGTACTTC.

This clonotype has a single count. The J gene is TRBJ2-5, the V gene TRBV6-1; 10 bases map to TRBD2. The junction had 3 bases not matched to a gene; V was cut back by 3 bases and J by 2 bases. This CDR3 is 15 amino acids long. Germline V gene sequence: CDR1 MNHNS, CDR2 SASEGT. CDR3 in amino acids: CASSDVGLAQETQYF. The CDR3 coding sequence is TGTGCCAGCAGTGATGTGGGACTAGCGCAAGAGACCCAGTACTTC.

The chain links TRBV7-9 to TRBJ2-7; TRBD2 matches 10 bases. Germline CDR1 is SEHNR and CDR2 is FQNEAQ (reference sequence). J gave up 0 bases and V 7 bases, and 15 bases lay outside the gene matches. The CDR3 consists of 18 residues. The CDR3 protein is CASTVRTSGEGASYEQYF. CDR3 in DNA: TGTGCCAGCACCGTACGGACTAGCGGTGAAGGAGCCTCCTACGAGCAGTACTTC.

The J gene is TRBJ1-5, the V gene TRBV28; weak D call: TRBD1 (6 bases). CDR1 and CDR2 (germline): MDHEN, SYDVKM. V lost 6 bases to trimming and J lost 5 bases, with 29 bases between them. CDR3 length equals 19 residues. This CDR3 is CASSELTSLAGGLDQPQHF. In DNA form, the CDR3 reads TGTGCCAGCAGCGAACTAACCTCATTGGCGGGGGGGCTCGATCAGCCCCAGCATTTT.

This clonotype has a count of ten or more. The rearrangement links TRBV18 to TRBJ2-3; D is ambiguous. This CDR3 spans 12 amino acids. V dropped 8 bases and J dropped 2 bases, with 8 bases sitting between them. The V gene's germline CDR1 is KGHSH and CDR2 LQKENI. CDR3 region: CASSGLTDTQYF. Here the CDR3 DNA reads TGTGCCAGCAGTGGTCTCACAGATACGCAGTATTTT.

The chain carries TRBV6-1 and TRBJ1-5; 9 nucleotides agree with TRBD1. V was clipped by 7 bases and J by 0 bases; unmatched bases: 22. CDR1 is MNHNS, CDR2 SASEGT, per germline. The CDR3 is made up of 21 amino acids. Here the CDR3 reads CASIKASPGQGAQSSNQPQHF. The CDR3 nucleotides read TGTGCCAGCATCAAAGCGTCTCCGGGACAGGGTGCTCAAAGTAGCAATCAGCCCCAGCATTTT.

The chain employs TRBV27 and TRBJ1-1; the D gene is possibly TRBD1 (6 bases). V was shortened by 5 bases and J by 3 bases, with 13 bases between the two germline ends. CDR3 length equals 14 residues. Germline lookup yields CDR1 MNHEY and CDR2 SMNVEV (reference sequence). The CDR3 bases are TGTGCCAGCAGTCCACAGGGATTTGACACTGAAGCTTTCTTT. Its protein product is CASSPQGFDTEAFF.

The chain recombines TRBV7-6 with TRBJ2-7; no firm D call. CDR3 length equals 18 residues. Trimming removed 5 bases from V and 2 bases from J, with 25 bases in between. Germline CDR1 is SGHVS and CDR2 is FNYEAQ. The CDR3 DNA reads as TGTGCCAGCAGCCCCGTTGGCGGTTCAAACATCCAAGCCTACGAGCAGTACTTC. Amino acid sequence: CASSPVGGSNIQAYEQYF.

This chain joins TRBV10-3 and TRBJ2-1; 16 positions match TRBD2. The J call may not be correct, given that the DNA end is closer to TRBJ2-7. Germline CDR1 is ENHRY and CDR2 is SYGVKD. The CDR3 consists of 17 residues. In DNA, the CDR3 is TGTGCCATTGGAGGGACTAGCGGGGGGGCTAAGTACAATGAGCAGTACTTC. Translation: CAIGGTSGGAKYNEQYF.

The chain is built from TRBV29-1 and TRBJ1-2; tentative D call: TRBD1 (6 bases). This CDR3 has 13 residues. The germline gives CDR1 SQVTM, CDR2 ANQGSEA. V dropped 2 bases and J dropped 1 base, with 8 bases sitting between them. This CDR3 reads CSVEQGSNYGYTF. DNA for the CDR3: TGCAGCGTTGAACAGGGGAGTAACTATGGCTACACCTTC.

J is TRBJ2-7 and V is TRBV7-6; D not certain. Germline CDR1 is SGHVS and CDR2 is FNYEAQ. Deletions cut 5 bases from V and 3 bases from J, with 11 bases between. CDR3 size: 13 residues. CDR3 region: CASSRSPFYEQYF. DNA of the CDR3: TGTGCCAGCAGCCGATCACCGTTCTACGAGCAGTACTTC.